This T cell receptor (beta chain) was retrieved from a study of response to subunit inactivated influenza vaccine. Findings and caveats of the study: Each seasonal influenza vaccination, the authors suggested, recruits few new T cells.

TCRdb re-analysed the RT-PCR reads in MiXCR, keeping a single row per CDR3 protein. The sample holds 500,000 to 600,000 distinct CDR3 sequences, 14% seen once. This clonotype was seen a handful of times. The antigen is not known. The source is a man aged 45-65 years who received an inactivated influenza vaccine. Here the sequenced sample was PBMCs from blood, taken approximately 12 days after vaccination.

The CDR3, as DNA: TGTGCCAGCAGTCCCTGGACAGGGGAGGTAGATACGCAGTATTTT. Its translation is CASSPWTGEVDTQYF. The chain recombines TRBV25-1 with TRBJ2-3; 9 bases match TRBD1. There are 15 residues in the CDR3. CDR1 is MGHDK and CDR2 is SYGVNS in the germline V gene. V gave up 5 bases and J gave up 5 bases; unmatched junction bases: 8.